The T cell receptor (beta chain) under discussion was sequenced for a study of identifying expanded T cells in peripheral blood. The study, taken as a whole, reports: Over approximately two and four weeks, about 15 and 19 clones changed, versus approximately 1.1 between replicates. Variance in clone template counts between roughly 2-week samples significantly increased with total template count across all healthy donors.

Data came from immunoSEQ multiplex PCR; TCRdb stores just in-frame clones and leaves some out. The table records around 100,000 clones, 80% to 90% of them present only once. Germline CDR1 MNHNS, CDR2 SASEGT. The CDR3 loop spans 16 amino acids. V lost 2 bases and J lost 5, with 19 bases in between. For this clone: What it binds is unknown. This sample also contains other DNA sequences that code for the same CDR3.

The chain joins TRBV6-1 to TRBJ2-7; possible D gene TRBD2, 7 bases. The sample was blood. The receptor was derived from a person aged 18-70 years in good health. CDR3 coding DNA: TGTGCCAGCAGTGAAAGGGGGGGTCTAGGGTACCACGAGCAGTACTTC. Encoded protein: CASSERGGLGYHEQYF.